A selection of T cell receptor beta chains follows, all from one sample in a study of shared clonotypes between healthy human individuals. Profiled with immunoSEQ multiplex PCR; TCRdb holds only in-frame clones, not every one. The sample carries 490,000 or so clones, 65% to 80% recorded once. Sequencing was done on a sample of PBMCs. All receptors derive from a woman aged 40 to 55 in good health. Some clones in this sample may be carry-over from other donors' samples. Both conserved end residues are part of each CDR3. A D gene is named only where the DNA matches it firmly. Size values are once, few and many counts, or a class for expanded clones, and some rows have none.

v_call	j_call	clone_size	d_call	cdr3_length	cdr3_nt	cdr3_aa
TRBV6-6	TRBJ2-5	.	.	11	TGTGCCAGCACTGCCGGGGAGACCCAGTACTTC	CASTAGETQYF
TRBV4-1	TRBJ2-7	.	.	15	TGCGCCAGCAGCCCGCGGGACAGTAGCTCCTACGAGCAGTACTTC	CASSPRDSSSYEQYF
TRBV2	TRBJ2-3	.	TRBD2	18	TGTGCCAGCAGCGGAGGGACTAGCGGGAGCGCTAGCACAGATACGCAGTATTTT	CASSGGTSGSASTDTQYF
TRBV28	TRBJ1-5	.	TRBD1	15	TGTGCCAGCAGTTTCACGCAGGGGGATTATCAGCCCCAGCATTTT	CASSFTQGDYQPQHF
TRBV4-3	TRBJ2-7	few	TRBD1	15	TGCGCCAGCAGCCAGGGCGGACAGGGGACCTACGAGCAGTACTTC	CASSQGGQGTYEQYF
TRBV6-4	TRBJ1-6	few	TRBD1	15	TGTGCCAGCAGTGACTCGACAGGGGGCAATTCACCCCTCCACTTT	CASSDSTGGNSPLHF
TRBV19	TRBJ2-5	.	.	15	TGTGCCAGTAGTCCCCGGGTCGGGTACCAAGAGACCCAGTACTTC	CASSPRVGYQETQYF
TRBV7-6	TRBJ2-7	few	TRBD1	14	TGTGCCAGCAGCAGGGACAGCGTTACCTACGAGCAGTACTTC	CASSRDSVTYEQYF
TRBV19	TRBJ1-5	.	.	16	TGTGCCAGTAGGGCTCGAAGGGAGGTTGGCAATCAGCCCCAGCATTTT	CASRARREVGNQPQHF
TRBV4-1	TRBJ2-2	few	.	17	TGCGCCAGCAGCCAAGATATGAGGGGCAAAAGGACCGGGGAGCTGTTTTTT	CASSQDMRGKRTGELFF
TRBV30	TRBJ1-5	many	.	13	TGTGCCTGGAGTTTCGGGGCAAATCAGCCCCAGCATTTT	CAWSFGANQPQHF
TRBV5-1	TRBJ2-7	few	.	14	TGCGCCAGCAGCTTGTACGATATCGGGCACGAGCAGTACTTC	CASSLYDIGHEQYF
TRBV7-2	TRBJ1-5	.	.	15	TGTGCCAGCAGCCCCCTCGGGGCAGCGAATCAGCCCCAGCATTTT	CASSPLGAANQPQHF
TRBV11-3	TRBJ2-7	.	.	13	TGTGCCAGCAGCTTAGATTTTCGGCACGAGCAGTACTTC	CASSLDFRHEQYF
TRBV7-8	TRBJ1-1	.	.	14	TGTGCCAGCAGCTTAGGGTCGCTCAGCACTGAAGCTTTCTTT	CASSLGSLSTEAFF
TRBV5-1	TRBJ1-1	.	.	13	TGCGCCAGCAGTCTCGAGGGTCGGGGAAGAGCTTTCTTT	CASSLEGRGRAFF
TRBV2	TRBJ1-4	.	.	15	TGTGCCAGCAGGCGGACAGCGGTGGGTGGCGAAAAACTGTTTTTT	CASRRTAVGGEKLFF
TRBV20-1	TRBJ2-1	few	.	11	TGCAGTGCAAGTCGGGGGGCTGAGCAGTTCTTC	CSASRGAEQFF
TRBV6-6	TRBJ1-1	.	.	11	TGTGCCAGCAGCCCCCGAGAAGAAGCTTTCTTT	CASSPREEAFF
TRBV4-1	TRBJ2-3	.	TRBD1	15	TGCGCCAGCAGACGACAGGGGGTCGGCACAGATACGCAGTATTTT	CASRRQGVGTDTQYF
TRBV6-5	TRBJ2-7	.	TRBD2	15	TGTGCCAGCAGTTACTCGGCGGGAGTCGGTTACGAGCAGTACTTC	CASSYSAGVGYEQYF
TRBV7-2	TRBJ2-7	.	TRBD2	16	TGTGCCAGCAGCTTAAACCTCGTGGCGGGAGCCGATATCCAGTACTTC	CASSLNLVAGADIQYF
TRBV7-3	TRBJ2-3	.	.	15	TGTGCCAGCAGCACACAGACGGCCGCCCTCGATACGCAGTATTTT	CASSTQTAALDTQYF
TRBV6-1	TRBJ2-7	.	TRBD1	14	TGTGCCAGCAGTGGGGGGACAGGGGGCAACGAGCAGTACTTC	CASSGGTGGNEQYF
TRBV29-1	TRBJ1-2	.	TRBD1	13	TGCAGCGCATGGACAGGGGTCGACTATGGCTACACCTTC	CSAWTGVDYGYTF
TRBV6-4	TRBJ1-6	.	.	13	TGTGCCAGCAGTGACCAGGGAGGCTCACCCCTCCACTTT	CASSDQGGSPLHF
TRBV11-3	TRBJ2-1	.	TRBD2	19	TGTGCCAGCAGCGCGGGCAGAGGGACTAGCGGCCTCTCCTACAATGAGCAGTTCTTC	CASSAGRGTSGLSYNEQFF
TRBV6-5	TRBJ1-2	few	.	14	TGTGCCAGCAGCTACCTGGGGGTTAACTATGGCTACACCTTC	CASSYLGVNYGYTF